The clone carrying this T cell receptor beta chain showed up just a few times. Its matching antigen is unknown. Full-length variable regions came from constant-region reverse primers plus semi-nested Nested Universal Primer A PCR. TCRdb ran MiXCR on the 5' RACE reads and lists one entry per CDR3 protein. This table has nearly 55,000 distinct CDR3 sequences, about 24% appearing once. Naive CD4+ T cells were purified with Tregs depleted by CD25. Study observations and caveats: Tumor-infiltrating Treg TCR alpha and beta sequences overlapped most with tumor naive CD4+ T cells, then blood naive. In terms of TCR gene usage, tumor memory CD4+ T cells clustered together with blood and lymph node memory CD4+ cells, as well as with lymph node naive CD4+ cells.

The CDR3 covers 14 residues. CDR1 is SGHNT and CDR2 is YENEEA in the germline V gene. The V and J ends lost 1 base and 0 bases respectively, with 6 bases between them. The receptor was derived from a female donor with breast cancer. The rearrangement uses TRBV11-3 and TRBJ1-1; D remains unclear. What was sequenced was tumor-infiltrating naive CD4+ T cells sorted from the breast tumor. Subset meaning: naive CD4+ T cells, CD4+CD45RA+CD25-. The chain's CDR3 is CASSLAWVNTEAFF. CDR3 DNA sequence: TGTGCCAGCAGCTTAGCATGGGTGAACACTGAAGCTTTCTTT. Combining the CDR3 with reference TRBV11-3 and TRBJ1-1 gives the whole variable domain EAGVVQSPRYKIIEKKQPVAFWCNPISGHNTLYWYLQNLGQGPELLIRYENEEAVDDSQLPKDRFSAERLKGVDSTLKIQPAELGDSAVYLCASSLAWVNTEAFFGQGTRLTVV.